The sequence of this T cell receptor (beta chain) was determined in a study of cytomegalovirus exposure and HLA in healthy donors. The PCR employed 60 Vbeta primers together with 13 Jbeta primers. Produced via immunoSEQ multiplex PCR; TCRdb's table is partial and in-frame only. Of approximately 160,000 clones listed, approximately 80% are singletons. The CDR3 covers 14 residues. Germline V gene sequence: CDR1 SGHTA, CDR2 FQGNSA. V lost 4 bases and J 7 bases, leaving 16 bases between the germline ends. V gene TRBV7-2 combines with J gene TRBJ1-2, with D perhaps TRBD1 (6 bases). The sample was PBMCs. The clonotype was recovered from a woman aged 35 to 49 in good health and CMV-seropositive. CDR3 sequence reads: CASSWGQGMGGYTF. CDR3 sequence (DNA): TGTGCCAGCAGCTGGGGGCAGGGGATGGGTGGCTACACCTTC.